Listed below are T cell receptor beta chains from one sample, sequenced in a study of early T cells in non-severe SARS-CoV-2 infection. In TCRdb, the 5' RACE reads were re-called with MiXCR into one record per CDR3 protein. The sample shows just under 90,000 distinct CDR3 sequences, about 15% of them seen only once. The sample taken for sequencing was whole blood. The source of these receptors is an adult who was a healthcare worker with PCR-confirmed SARS-CoV-2 infection or an uninfected control (not recorded which). Both conserved end residues are part of each CDR3. D genes are given only for firm matches. Part of the rows lack a size; the others show once, few, many or a class for expanded clones.

J gene: TRBJ2-2; clone size: NA; D gene: TRBD2; CDR3 length: 19; V gene: TRBV7-9; CDR3 DNA: TGTGCCAGCAGCTTAGGACTAGCGGGAGATTCGGGGAACACCGGGGAGCTGTTTTTT; CDR3 protein: CASSLGLAGDSGNTGELFF
J gene: TRBJ1-2; clone size: few; D gene: NA; CDR3 length: 15; V gene: TRBV7-9; CDR3 DNA: TGTGCCAGCAGCACCTTGGTGCATGCTAACTATGGCTACACCTTC; CDR3 protein: CASSTLVHANYGYTF
J gene: TRBJ1-2; clone size: once; D gene: NA; CDR3 length: 15; V gene: TRBV4-2; CDR3 DNA: TGTGCCAGCAGCCAAGAGCGGAACAGGGCCTTTGGCTACACCTTC; CDR3 protein: CASSQERNRAFGYTF
J gene: TRBJ1-5; clone size: many; D gene: TRBD1; CDR3 length: 14; V gene: TRBV20-1; CDR3 DNA: TGCAGTGCTGGACAGGTTCATCAGGGTCAGCCCCAGCATTTT; CDR3 protein: CSAGQVHQGQPQHF
J gene: TRBJ2-7; clone size: few; D gene: NA; CDR3 length: 18; V gene: TRBV28; CDR3 DNA: TGTGCCAGCAGTTTCTCCAGGACGAGTACGATTAGGTCCTACGAGCAGTACTTC; CDR3 protein: CASSFSRTSTIRSYEQYF
J gene: TRBJ2-3; clone size: few; D gene: NA; CDR3 length: 15; V gene: TRBV27; CDR3 DNA: TGTGCCAGCAGTTTACAGGATCCTTCCACAGATACGCAGTATTTT; CDR3 protein: CASSLQDPSTDTQYF
J gene: TRBJ1-1; clone size: few; D gene: NA; CDR3 length: 9; V gene: TRBV20-1; CDR3 DNA: TGCAGTGTCCAGTTTGAAGCTTTCTTT; CDR3 protein: CSVQFEAFF
J gene: TRBJ2-3; clone size: few; D gene: NA; CDR3 length: 11; V gene: TRBV12-3/TRBV12-4; CDR3 DNA: TGTGCCAGCACCCATGGGTCTACGCAGTATTTT; CDR3 protein: CASTHGSTQYF
J gene: TRBJ2-1; clone size: many; D gene: NA; CDR3 length: 17; V gene: TRBV9; CDR3 DNA: TGTGCCAGCAGTCTGGGGGGCGGGAGAGGCTCCTACAATGAGCAGTTCTTC; CDR3 protein: CASSLGGGRGSYNEQFF
J gene: TRBJ2-7; clone size: few; D gene: TRBD1; CDR3 length: 14; V gene: TRBV12-3/TRBV12-4; CDR3 DNA: TGTGCCAGCAGAGGACAGGGTACTACCCACGAGCAGTACTTC; CDR3 protein: CASRGQGTTHEQYF
J gene: TRBJ2-1; clone size: many; D gene: TRBD1; CDR3 length: 13; V gene: TRBV30; CDR3 DNA: TGTGCCTGGAGTGTACAGGGGGGAAATGAGCAGTTCTTC; CDR3 protein: CAWSVQGGNEQFF
J gene: TRBJ2-7; clone size: few; D gene: TRBD2; CDR3 length: 17; V gene: TRBV18; CDR3 DNA: TGTGCCAGCTCACCCCTCGGGACTAGCGGGATTATCTACGAGCAGTACTTC; CDR3 protein: CASSPLGTSGIIYEQYF
J gene: TRBJ2-7; clone size: NA; D gene: NA; CDR3 length: 11; V gene: TRBV20-1; CDR3 DNA: TGCAGTGCAGGCGACTCCTACGAGCAGTACTTC; CDR3 protein: CSAGDSYEQYF
J gene: TRBJ1-1; clone size: NA; D gene: NA; CDR3 length: 15; V gene: TRBV11-2; CDR3 DNA: TGTGCCAGCACCTCGCGGGGTGTTGGCCCAACTGAAGCTTTCTTT; CDR3 protein: CASTSRGVGPTEAFF
J gene: TRBJ2-7; clone size: many; D gene: NA; CDR3 length: 13; V gene: TRBV20-1; CDR3 DNA: TGCAGTGCCCGAGGGGGGACATATCGCGAGCAGTACTTC; CDR3 protein: CSARGGTYREQYF
J gene: TRBJ2-4; clone size: few; D gene: NA; CDR3 length: 13; V gene: TRBV6-5; CDR3 DNA: TGTGCCAGCAGCCCGGCGGCAGGGGACATTCAGTACTTC; CDR3 protein: CASSPAAGDIQYF
J gene: TRBJ1-6; clone size: NA; D gene: NA; CDR3 length: 12; V gene: TRBV28; CDR3 DNA: TGTGCCAGCCTACAAATGGGGTCACCCCTCCACTTT; CDR3 protein: CASLQMGSPLHF
J gene: TRBJ1-1; clone size: NA; D gene: TRBD1; CDR3 length: 16; V gene: TRBV4-1; CDR3 DNA: TGCGCCAGCAGCCAAGTACAGCGACAGGGACGCACTGAAGCTTTCTTT; CDR3 protein: CASSQVQRQGRTEAFF
J gene: TRBJ2-2; clone size: few; D gene: NA; CDR3 length: 15; V gene: TRBV7-3; CDR3 DNA: TGTGCCAGCAGCTTTGGACCCACGAACACCGGGGAGCTGTTTTTT; CDR3 protein: CASSFGPTNTGELFF
J gene: TRBJ2-1; clone size: NA; D gene: TRBD2; CDR3 length: 14; V gene: TRBV10-3; CDR3 DNA: TGTGCCATCAGGGGACTAGCGGGCTACAATGAGCAGTTCTTC; CDR3 protein: CAIRGLAGYNEQFF
J gene: TRBJ1-2; clone size: few; D gene: NA; CDR3 length: 14; V gene: TRBV5-1; CDR3 DNA: TGCGCCAGCAGCTTGGGAACAGGGAGCTATGGCTACACCTTC; CDR3 protein: CASSLGTGSYGYTF
J gene: TRBJ2-2; clone size: few; D gene: NA; CDR3 length: 14; V gene: TRBV20-1; CDR3 DNA: TGCAGTGCTACAAGCGGGCCCGTCACCGGGGAGCTGTTTTTT; CDR3 protein: CSATSGPVTGELFF
J gene: TRBJ2-7; clone size: NA; D gene: TRBD2; CDR3 length: 12; V gene: TRBV2; CDR3 DNA: TGTGCCAGCAGTTCCCCTAGCGGGGAGCAGTACTTC; CDR3 protein: CASSSPSGEQYF
J gene: TRBJ1-3; clone size: NA; D gene: NA; CDR3 length: 13; V gene: TRBV11-2; CDR3 DNA: TGTGCCACTAAGCAGGGATTTGGCGACACCATATATTTT; CDR3 protein: CATKQGFGDTIYF
J gene: TRBJ1-5; clone size: few; D gene: NA; CDR3 length: 15; V gene: TRBV20-1; CDR3 DNA: TGCAGTGCTAGTGTACAGGGTTATAGCAATCAGCCCCAGCATTTT; CDR3 protein: CSASVQGYSNQPQHF
J gene: TRBJ2-5; clone size: NA; D gene: NA; CDR3 length: 15; V gene: TRBV11-2; CDR3 DNA: TGTGCCAGCAGCTTCCCCACGGGGGGCGAAGAGACCCAGTACTTC; CDR3 protein: CASSFPTGGEETQYF
J gene: TRBJ2-1; clone size: NA; D gene: NA; CDR3 length: 12; V gene: TRBV29-1; CDR3 DNA: TGCAGCGTTGACAGGGAATACAATGAGCAGTTCTTC; CDR3 protein: CSVDREYNEQFF
J gene: TRBJ2-7; clone size: NA; D gene: NA; CDR3 length: 14; V gene: TRBV27; CDR3 DNA: TGTGCCAGCAAAACCGGACTCCTCCACGACGAGCAGTACTTC; CDR3 protein: CASKTGLLHDEQYF
J gene: TRBJ2-1; clone size: few; D gene: TRBD2; CDR3 length: 17; V gene: TRBV6-6; CDR3 DNA: TGTGCCAGCAGTCCCCGTCTAGCGGGAGGATCCTACAATGAGCAGTTCTTC; CDR3 protein: CASSPRLAGGSYNEQFF
J gene: TRBJ1-1; clone size: few; D gene: NA; CDR3 length: 13; V gene: TRBV12-3/TRBV12-4; CDR3 DNA: TGTGCCAGCAGTTGGGGGGTGAACACTGAAGCTTTCTTT; CDR3 protein: CASSWGVNTEAFF
J gene: TRBJ2-7; clone size: NA; D gene: NA; CDR3 length: 13; V gene: TRBV3-1; CDR3 DNA: TGTGCCAGCAGCCAAGACCGTGACTACGAGCAGTACTTC; CDR3 protein: CASSQDRDYEQYF